This T cell receptor beta chain comes out of a study of cytomegalovirus exposure and HLA in healthy donors. General study points: The classifier, whose performance was assessed in both the original and validation cohorts, reportedly diagnosed cytomegalovirus status with high specificity and sensitivity.

Remarks on this clone: Antigen unknown.

The assay was immunoSEQ multiplex PCR, and TCRdb's table has in-frame clones only and misses some. The sample has about 160,000 clones; 84% are singletons. The CDR3 consists of 14 residues. V was shortened by 4 bases and J by 0 bases, with 8 bases between the two germline ends. Per the germline V gene, CDR1 is SGDLS and CDR2 is YYNGEE. The receptor comes from a man aged 25 to 40 in good health and CMV-seropositive. Sequencing was done on a sample of PBMCs. The chain has TRBV9 and TRBJ2-1, with unresolved D. CDR3 loop: CASSYESSYNEQFF. Written as DNA, the CDR3 is TGTGCCAGCAGCTATGAGAGCTCCTACAATGAGCAGTTCTTC.